A selection of T cell receptor beta chains follows, all from one sample in a study of T cells after yellow fever vaccination. TCRdb processed the 5' RACE reads anew with MiXCR; each CDR3 protein has one entry. The repertoire holds roughly 32,000 distinct CDR3 sequences, with 10% to 13% as singletons. The material sequenced was PBMCs, either bulk or a sorted T-cell subset (CD4+, CD8+, memory, or dextramer-sorted; not recorded which), taken around 15 days after the first yellow fever vaccination. The receptors come from a man between 18 and 29 years old who received the YFV17D yellow fever vaccine. CDR3s include the opening cysteine and the closing phenylalanine or tryptophan. Fields, in order: V gene, D gene, clone size, J gene, CDR3 DNA, CDR3 protein. The D gene is left open where the match is weak. The size entry is marked missing in some rows and otherwise reads once, few, many or a size class.

TRBV10-3,TRBD2,many,TRBJ2-5,TGTGCCATCAGTGCCGCCGGGACTAAGAAAGAGACCCAGTACTTC,CAISAAGTKKETQYF
TRBV5-5,NA,few,TRBJ1-4,TGTGCCAGCAGCTTAGAAGTTTCGGGGATGGCACTGTTTTTT,CASSLEVSGMALFF
TRBV5-1,NA,many,TRBJ2-3,TGCGCCAGCAGCTTGCCCGAGTCGCGGCCAGATACGCAGTATTTT,CASSLPESRPDTQYF
TRBV29-1,TRBD2,many,TRBJ2-3,TGCAGCGCAAAGGGAGGGCTCAGCACAGATACGCAGTATTTT,CSAKGGLSTDTQYF
TRBV28,NA,many,TRBJ1-2,TGTGCCAGCAGTTTGGTCTCAGGCTACACCTTC,CASSLVSGYTF
TRBV7-2,TRBD2,many,TRBJ2-3,TGTGCCAGCAGTAGCGGGGGGGCCATAGATACGCAGTATTTT,CASSSGGAIDTQYF
TRBV5-4,TRBD1,few,TRBJ1-1,TGTGCCAGCAGCGAGGGACAGGGGGTGTCTGAAGCTTTCTTT,CASSEGQGVSEAFF
TRBV6-2/TRBV6-3,TRBD1,many,TRBJ2-4,TGTGCCAGCAGTTACCGACAGGGATGGGCCAAAAACATTCAGTACTTC,CASSYRQGWAKNIQYF
TRBV5-1,NA,medium-sized,TRBJ2-3,TGCGCCAGCAGCCAACCAGAAGGGGATACGCAGTATTTT,CASSQPEGDTQYF
TRBV18,TRBD1,NA,TRBJ1-6,TGTGCCAGCTCATCATCACAGGGGGCGCGGTCACCCCTCCACTTT,CASSSSQGARSPLHF
TRBV4-1,TRBD2,many,TRBJ2-1,TGCGCCAGCAGCCAACTGACTAGCGGGGGGGCCGGGAATGAGCAGTTCTTC,CASSQLTSGGAGNEQFF
TRBV20-1,NA,many,TRBJ1-2,TGCAGTGCGAGGGAGCATATGGGTGGCTACACCTTC,CSAREHMGGYTF
TRBV6-2/TRBV6-3,TRBD2,many,TRBJ2-3,TGTGCCAGCAGTTATAAGCGGGGGAATCCGTGGTATTTT,CASSYKRGNPWYF
TRBV6-1,NA,many,TRBJ1-1,TGTGCCAGCAGTCCCCGAGGACACAACACTGAAGCTTTCTTT,CASSPRGHNTEAFF
TRBV20-1,TRBD2,many,TRBJ2-3,TGCAGTGCTAGAAGCTGGCGGGAGAGCACAGATACGCAGTATTTT,CSARSWRESTDTQYF
TRBV23-1,NA,many,TRBJ2-7,TGCGCCAGCAGTCGCAAGGGTTGGGCTCACGAGCAGTACTTC,CASSRKGWAHEQYF
TRBV20-1,NA,many,TRBJ1-1,TGCAGTGCCAGTCGGGGGGACACTCTAGCAGCTTTCTTT,CSASRGDTLAAFF
TRBV12-3/TRBV12-4,NA,many,TRBJ2-5,TGTGCCAGCAGTTTCCGGGGAGGTTTCCAAGAGACCCAGTACTTC,CASSFRGGFQETQYF
TRBV11-2,TRBD2,many,TRBJ2-3,TGTGCCAGCAGCTTCGGAGCGGGGCGATTCACAGATACGCAGTATTTT,CASSFGAGRFTDTQYF
TRBV29-1,NA,many,TRBJ1-1,TGCAGCGTTGAACGGGGTAGGGCCACTGAAGCTTTCTTT,CSVERGRATEAFF
TRBV10-3,TRBD1,many,TRBJ1-1,TGTGCCATAGGACAGGGAACTGAAGCTTTCTTT,CAIGQGTEAFF
TRBV5-6,NA,many,TRBJ1-1,TGTGCCAGCAGCTTGGAGAGGGGCACTGAAGCTTTCTTT,CASSLERGTEAFF
TRBV10-3,TRBD1,medium-sized,TRBJ1-6,TGTGCCATCAGTGAGGGACAGGGAAGGCCACCCCTCCACTTT,CAISEGQGRPPLHF
TRBV4-3,NA,many,TRBJ2-2,TGCGCCAGCAGCCTCACGGTGAACACCGGGGAGCTGTTTTTT,CASSLTVNTGELFF
TRBV7-2,NA,many,TRBJ2-1,TGTGCCAGCAGCTTAGCCCCCCTCCTGCAGGGTTTCGATGAGCAGTTCTTC,CASSLAPLLQGFDEQFF
TRBV6-2/TRBV6-3,NA,many,TRBJ1-2,TGTGCCAGCAGTTTCGATTATGGCTACACCTTC,CASSFDYGYTF
TRBV20-1,TRBD1,many,TRBJ2-4,TGCAGTGCTGATACAGGGGCGGGAAACATTCAGTACTTC,CSADTGAGNIQYF
TRBV7-9,NA,many,TRBJ1-1,TGTGCCAGCAGCTGGTGGGGACTGAACACTGAAGCTTTCTTT,CASSWWGLNTEAFF
TRBV4-2,TRBD1,many,TRBJ1-2,TGTGCCAGCAGCCTCGTCGGAGGGGACAGGGAGGGCTACTATGGCTACACCTTC,CASSLVGGDREGYYGYTF
TRBV27,TRBD1,many,TRBJ2-2,TGTGCCAGCAGTTCCGACAGGGCTAGCGGGGAGCTGTTTTTT,CASSSDRASGELFF
TRBV20-1,NA,many,TRBJ1-1,TGCAGTGCTAGGACTACACTTGGAGCTTTCTTT,CSARTTLGAFF
TRBV20-1,NA,many,TRBJ1-5,TGCAGTGCTGGATCCCGACAGAGCAATCAGCCCCAGCATTTT,CSAGSRQSNQPQHF
TRBV5-4,TRBD2,NA,TRBJ2-5,TGTGCCAGCAGCTACGGGACTAGCCCGCAAGAGACCCAGTACTTC,CASSYGTSPQETQYF
TRBV9,TRBD1,few,TRBJ2-5,TGTGCCAGCAGCCCGGGACAGGGACGAGAGACCCAGTACTTC,CASSPGQGRETQYF
TRBV7-3,NA,many,TRBJ1-2,TGTGCCAGCAGCTATAACGGGGGTTATGGCTACACCTTC,CASSYNGGYGYTF
TRBV7-6,NA,NA,TRBJ1-2,TGTGCCAGCAGCCCTGGGCTGTTCTATGGCTACACCTTC,CASSPGLFYGYTF
TRBV11-3,NA,many,TRBJ2-2,TGTGCCAGCAGCTTATTTCCCCGGGAGCTGTTTTTT,CASSLFPRELFF
TRBV28,NA,few,TRBJ2-6,TGTGCCAGCAAGACTACAGGGTCTGGGGCCAACGTCCTGACTTTC,CASKTTGSGANVLTF
TRBV7-2,NA,many,TRBJ1-3,TGTGCCAGCAGCTTAGCGGCCCTCCGAGGAAACACCATATATTTT,CASSLAALRGNTIYF
TRBV3-1,TRBD2,many,TRBJ2-3,TGTGCCAGCAGCCCGGGGGCCGGGGGGGGTAAAGATACGCAGTATTTT,CASSPGAGGGKDTQYF
TRBV9,NA,many,TRBJ2-1,TGTGCCAGCAGCCCAAAGCGGGCGTGGGGGAATGAGCAGTTCTTC,CASSPKRAWGNEQFF